This T cell receptor (beta chain) appears in the sequencing data of a study of cytomegalovirus exposure and HLA in healthy donors. Germline V gives CDR1 LNHDA, CDR2 SQIVND (reference sequence). V lost 5 bases to trimming and J lost 6 bases, with 14 bases between them. The CDR3 length is 15 residues. As for this clone: The antigen remains unidentified.

General observations from the study: The likely origin of a cluster of highly shared sequence variants was a sequencing artifact. Later on, a genetic analysis was performed. It linked a missense variant in DCLRE1C with V- and J-gene trimming of TCR beta.

PCR involved 60 Vbeta and 13 Jbeta primers. The protocol was immunoSEQ multiplex PCR, while the TCRdb copy is restricted to in-frame clones and leaves out a portion. Here the sample table reports about 42,000 clones. The chain combines TRBV19 with TRBJ1-6; possible D gene TRBD1, 6 bases. The receptor's source is a man aged 25 to 45 in good health and CMV-seronegative. Sequenced sample: PBMCs. The CDR3 region is CASSGRQEPNSPLHF. CDR3 coding DNA: TGTGCCAGTAGTGGACGACAGGAGCCTAATTCACCCCTCCACTTT.